The rows below give T cell receptor beta chains drawn from one sample of a study of cytomegalovirus exposure and HLA in healthy donors. The method was immunoSEQ multiplex PCR; TCRdb's version includes in-frame clones alone and lacks a portion of them. The sample has 54,000 or so clones, approximately 70% seen once. The sample comprised PBMCs. Receptor source: an older woman in good health and CMV-seropositive. Each CDR3 is given with its conserved first and last residue. A D gene is named only where the DNA matches it firmly. Clone size is given for some rows only: seen once, a few or many times, or a class if the clone is expanded.

15	TRBV4-3	-	-	TRBJ1-2	CASSPGQRAGYGYTF	TGCGCCAGCAGCCCGGGACAACGGGCGGGCTATGGCTACACCTTC
16	TRBV19	-	TRBD1	TRBJ1-5	CASSPLVSGGSQPQHF	TGTGCCAGTAGTCCGCTTGTGTCAGGGGGCAGTCAGCCCCAGCATTTT
16	TRBV4-1	-	-	TRBJ1-1	CASLPLAGTITTEAFF	TGCGCCAGCCTACCTCTGGCGGGCACAATTACCACTGAAGCTTTCTTT
15	TRBV2	-	-	TRBJ2-7	CASSEGSGQGYEQYF	TGTGCCAGCAGTGAAGGTTCGGGGCAGGGGTACGAGCAGTACTTC
19	TRBV27	-	TRBD1	TRBJ1-2	CASSPLTGVLRGQHYGYTF	TGTGCCAGCAGTCCGCTCACCGGGGTCTTAAGGGGGCAACACTATGGCTACACCTTC
15	TRBV14	-	TRBD1	TRBJ2-7	CASSQFGDRGYEQYF	TGTGCCAGCAGCCAGTTCGGGGACAGGGGATACGAGCAGTACTTC
14	TRBV18	-	-	TRBJ2-7	CASSPRRDIHEQYF	TGTGCCAGCTCACCACGCAGGGACATTCACGAGCAGTACTTC
16	TRBV28	-	-	TRBJ2-5	CASSFGRGPQTETQYF	TGTGCCAGCAGTTTTGGGAGAGGGCCCCAGACGGAGACCCAGTACTTC
14	TRBV6-6	few	TRBD1	TRBJ1-5	CASSSQGANQPQHF	TGTGCCAGCAGTTCACAGGGGGCAAATCAGCCCCAGCATTTT
17	TRBV27	-	TRBD1	TRBJ2-1	CASRLTRTGNLYNEQFF	TGTGCCAGCAGACTAACCCGGACAGGGAACCTCTACAATGAGCAGTTCTTC
18	TRBV21-1	-	-	TRBJ2-2	CASSKVGHNCVNTGELFF	TGTGCCAGCAGCAAAGTGGGGCATAACTGCGTTAACACCGGGGAGCTGTTTTTT
16	TRBV9	-	-	TRBJ1-2	CASSPPGSGVFYGYTF	TGTGCCAGCAGCCCTCCCGGCTCGGGGGTATTCTATGGCTACACCTTC
12	TRBV2	-	TRBD1	TRBJ1-1	CANLGQGSEAFF	TGTGCCAACTTGGGACAGGGATCTGAAGCTTTCTTT
13	TRBV10-3	-	-	TRBJ2-7	CAITQGHTYEQYF	TGTGCCATCACTCAGGGACATACCTACGAGCAGTACTTC
14	TRBV6-5	few	TRBD1	TRBJ1-2	CASSILTGAPVYTF	TGTGCCAGCAGCATCCTGACAGGGGCCCCAGTCTACACCTTC
14	TRBV9	-	-	TRBJ2-2	CASSPGTNTGELFF	TGTGCCAGCAGCCCGGGGACGAACACCGGGGAGCTGTTTTTT
13	TRBV6-5	-	-	TRBJ1-1	CASTKTGNTEAFF	TGTGCCAGCACTAAGACGGGGAACACTGAAGCTTTCTTT
13	TRBV14	once	-	TRBJ2-5	CASSPSLQETQYF	TGTGCCAGCAGCCCCTCCCTACAAGAGACCCAGTACTTC
15	TRBV6-5	-	-	TRBJ1-5	CASSYGPQSNQPQHF	TGTGCCAGCAGTTACGGTCCCCAGAGCAATCAGCCCCAGCATTTT
17	TRBV5-6	-	TRBD2	TRBJ2-7	CASSLGGLAGGYYEQYF	TGTGCCAGCAGCTTGGGAGGACTAGCGGGGGGGTATTACGAGCAGTACTTC
14	TRBV7-6	-	-	TRBJ1-4	CASSLDVTGEKLFF	TGTGCCAGCAGCTTAGACGTCACGGGGGAAAAACTGTTTTTT
13	TRBV4-3	-	-	TRBJ2-7	CASSPEHNYEQYF	TGCGCCAGCAGCCCGGAGCACAACTACGAGCAGTACTTC
17	TRBV6-1	-	-	TRBJ2-1	CASSEVLALWSRGEQFF	TGTGCCAGCAGTGAAGTGCTGGCACTTTGGTCCCGGGGTGAGCAGTTCTTC
15	TRBV30	-	-	TRBJ1-1	CAWTRGGGGGAEAFF	TGTGCCTGGACCCGAGGCGGGGGAGGTGGCGCTGAAGCTTTCTTT
12	TRBV27	-	-	TRBJ2-5	CASRAGVETQYF	TGTGCCAGCAGGGCAGGGGTAGAGACCCAGTACTTC
15	TRBV4-3	few	-	TRBJ1-2	CASSQELRTERGYTF	TGCGCCAGCAGCCAAGAACTTCGGACTGAGCGAGGCTACACCTTC
14	TRBV7-6	-	-	TRBJ1-4	CASSPNPAGEKLFF	TGTGCCAGCAGCCCGAATCCGGCGGGTGAAAAACTGTTTTTT
15	TRBV18	-	TRBD1	TRBJ1-1	CASSPRDRGNTEAFF	TGTGCCAGCTCACCACGTGACAGGGGTAACACTGAAGCTTTCTTT
12	TRBV2	-	TRBD1	TRBJ2-7	CASRDRGYEQYF	TGTGCCAGCCGGGACAGGGGGTACGAGCAGTACTTC
15	TRBV28	few	-	TRBJ1-6	CASSLIGGPNSPLHF	TGTGCCAGCAGTTTGATAGGCGGGCCCAATTCACCCCTCCACTTT
13	TRBV18	-	-	TRBJ1-2	CASSRGFNYGYTF	TGTGCCAGCTCCCGGGGTTTTAACTATGGCTACACCTTC
15	TRBV6-5	-	-	TRBJ1-2	CASSPGGGVNYGYTF	TGTGCCAGCAGCCCAGGCGGAGGGGTAAACTATGGCTACACCTTC
14	TRBV7-9	-	-	TRBJ1-1	CASSPPVGANEAFF	TGTGCCAGCAGCCCCCCGGTGGGGGCGAATGAAGCTTTCTTT
14	TRBV6-1	-	-	TRBJ1-1	CASSSLTRNTEAFF	TGTGCCAGCAGTTCCCTCACACGGAACACTGAAGCTTTCTTT
13	TRBV6-6	-	TRBD1	TRBJ2-7	CASSPMGTAEQYF	TGTGCCAGCAGCCCCATGGGGACAGCCGAGCAGTACTTC
13	TRBV7-2	-	-	TRBJ1-3	CASSSSPGNTIYF	TGTGCCAGCAGCTCCTCTCCGGGAAACACCATATATTTT
16	TRBV6-5	few	-	TRBJ1-2	CASSYSPSPWGDGYTF	TGTGCCAGCAGTTACTCGCCTAGTCCATGGGGCGATGGCTACACCTTC
16	TRBV7-9	-	TRBD1	TRBJ2-7	CASSLAGRGKAYEQYF	TGTGCCAGCAGCTTAGCGGGCAGGGGGAAAGCCTACGAGCAGTACTTC
15	TRBV7-2	once	-	TRBJ2-1	CASSLARGAYNEQFF	TGTGCCAGCAGCTTAGCCAGGGGAGCTTACAATGAGCAGTTCTTC
16	TRBV4-3	-	-	TRBJ1-1	CASSQERIVITTEAFF	TGCGCCAGCAGCCAAGAGAGGATAGTGATTACCACTGAAGCTTTCTTT